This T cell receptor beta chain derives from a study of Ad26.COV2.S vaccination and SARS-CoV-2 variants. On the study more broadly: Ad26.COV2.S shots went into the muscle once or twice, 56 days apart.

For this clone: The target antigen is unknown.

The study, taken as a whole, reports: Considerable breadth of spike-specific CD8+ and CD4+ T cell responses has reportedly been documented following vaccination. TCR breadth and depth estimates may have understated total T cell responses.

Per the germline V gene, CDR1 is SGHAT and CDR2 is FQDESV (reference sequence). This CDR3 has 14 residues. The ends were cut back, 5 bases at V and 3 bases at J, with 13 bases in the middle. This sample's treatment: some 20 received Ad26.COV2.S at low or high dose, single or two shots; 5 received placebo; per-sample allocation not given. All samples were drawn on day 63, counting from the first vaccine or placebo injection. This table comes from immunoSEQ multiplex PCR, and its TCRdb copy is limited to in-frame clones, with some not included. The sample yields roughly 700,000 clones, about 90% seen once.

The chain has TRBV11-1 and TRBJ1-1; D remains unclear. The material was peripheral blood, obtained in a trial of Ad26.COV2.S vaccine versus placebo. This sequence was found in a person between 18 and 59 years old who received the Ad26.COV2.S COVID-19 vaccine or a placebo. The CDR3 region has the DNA TGTGCCAGCAGCCAGGTGCACCGTCACACTGAAGCTTTCTTT. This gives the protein CASSQVHRHTEAFF.